This T cell receptor (beta chain) stems from a study of identifying expanded T cells in peripheral blood. The length of the CDR3 is 13 residues. Germline V lookup: CDR1 SGHTA, CDR2 FQGNSA. The V gene lost 5 bases and the J gene lost 5 bases, with 12 bases spanning the gap. Study outcomes and limitations: About 1.2 clones differed between technical replicates, versus around 15 and 18 over time. Variance in clone template counts between roughly 2-week samples significantly increased with total template count across all healthy donors.

Assay: immunoSEQ multiplex PCR; the TCRdb copy retains only in-frame clones and omits some. The sample lists 95,000 to 100,000 clones, roughly 89% occurring once. Concerning this clone itself: The antigen is undetermined.

This sequence joins TRBV7-2 and TRBJ2-5; D is unclear. The sequencing sample was made of blood. This clonotype was sampled from a person between 18 and 69 years old in good health. In DNA, the CDR3 is TGTGCCAGCAGCCGTAGGACCGAGGAGACCCAGTACTTC. Protein product: CASSRRTEETQYF.